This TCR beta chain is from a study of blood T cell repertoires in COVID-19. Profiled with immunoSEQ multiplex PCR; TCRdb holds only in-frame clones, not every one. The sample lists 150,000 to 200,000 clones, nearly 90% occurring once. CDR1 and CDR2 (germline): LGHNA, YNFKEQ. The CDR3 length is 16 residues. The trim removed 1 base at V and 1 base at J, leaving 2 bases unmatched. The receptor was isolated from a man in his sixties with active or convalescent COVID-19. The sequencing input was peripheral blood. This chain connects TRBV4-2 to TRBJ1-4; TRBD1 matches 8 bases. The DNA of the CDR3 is TGTGCCAGCAGCCAAGGGACAGGGAAAACTAATGAAAAACTGTTTTTT. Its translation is CASSQGTGKTNEKLFF.